The 23 T cell receptor beta chains in this list originate from one sample, sequenced in a study of beta chain features in type 1 diabetes. Study outcomes and limitations: Type 1 diabetes patients showed a moderate but significant shortening of TCRB CDR3s in all four CD4+ subsets.

Since all of the isolated RNA was reverse transcribed, expressed TCRB transcripts were what got sequenced. Libraries were prepared by immunoSEQ multiplex PCR; TCRdb keeps only in-frame clonotypes and omits some of them. The table lists around 690,000 clones, around 11% of them singletons. No antigens are known for them. The specimen was naive CD4+ T cells from blood. These receptors all come from a man in his thirties or forties with type 1 diabetes.

This clone was counted a few times. The V gene is TRBV9, the J gene TRBJ1-6; no definite D call. CDR1 SGDLS and CDR2 YYNGEE come from the germline V gene. CDR3 length: 14 amino acids. Deletions cut 4 bases from V and 8 bases from J, with 13 bases between. CDR3 protein: CASSYNPEDSPLHF. The CDR3 bases are TGTGCCAGCAGCTATAACCCCGAGGATTCACCCCTCCACTTT.

The chain couples TRBV9 to TRBJ1-5; D possibly corresponds to TRBD1 (5 bases). The CDR3 has 15 amino acids. V lost 0 bases and J lost 3, with 10 bases in between. From germline, CDR1 is SGDLS and CDR2 YYNGEE. The CDR3 coding sequence is TGTGCCAGCAGCGTAGAAGGGACCTCCAATCAGCCCCAGCATTTT. Translating it yields CASSVEGTSNQPQHF.

The J gene is TRBJ2-7, the V gene TRBV5-1, with a weak D call TRBD2 (6 bases). The CDR3 is made up of 13 amino acids. Trimming removed 3 bases from V and 5 bases from J, with 12 bases in between. Germline V lookup: CDR1 SGHRS, CDR2 YFSETQ. CDR3 sequence reads: CASSWGGPDEQYF. CDR3 nucleotide sequence: TGCGCCAGCAGCTGGGGAGGACCGGACGAGCAGTACTTC.

This clone was counted a few times. This chain uses TRBV11-3 with TRBJ2-7; possibly TRBD2 for D (5 bases). V lost 5 bases and J 5 bases, leaving 13 bases between the germline ends. This CDR3 spans 13 amino acids. The germline gives CDR1 SGHNT, CDR2 YENEEA. In nucleotides, the CDR3 is TGTGCCAGCAGCCTCGAGGGTTGGGACGAGCAGTACTTC. It is translated as CASSLEGWDEQYF.

The chain's CDR3 is CASSSIPGGYEQYF. The DNA of the CDR3 is TGTGCCAGCAGCTCGATCCCAGGGGGATACGAGCAGTACTTC. The chain carries TRBV7-2 and TRBJ2-7, with TRBD1 matching 7 bases. Germline V gene data show CDR1 as SGHTA and CDR2 as FQGNSA. This CDR3 contains 14 residues. The V gene end was trimmed by 4 bases and the J gene end by 4 bases; junction bases not matched to a gene: 7.

This clone showed up just a few times. The gene calls are TRBV25-1 and TRBJ1-6; maybe TRBD1 (5 bases). The CDR3 has 15 amino acids. Germline V gene sequence: CDR1 MGHDK, CDR2 SYGVNS. V was shortened by 2 bases and J by 7 bases, with 12 bases between the two germline ends. In DNA form, the CDR3 reads TGTGCCAGCAGTGAACAGGGTGTTGGCAATTCACCCCTCCACTTT. Translation gives CASSEQGVGNSPLHF.

The V call is TRBV10-3, the J call TRBJ1-1; TRBD1 might be the D (5 bases). V lost 4 bases to trimming and J lost 3 bases, with 15 bases between them. Germline-derived CDR1 and CDR2 are ENHRY and SYGVKD. The CDR3 is 15 residues long. The DNA for the CDR3 is TGTGCCATCAGTGCAGGGCAGTTAGGGGACACTGAAGCTTTCTTT. Amino acids: CAISAGQLGDTEAFF.

In this sample, this clone turned up a few times. A much larger clone sits a single nucleotide away, making a read error possible. The same CDR3 also results from other DNA sequences found in this sample. In DNA form, the CDR3 reads TGTGCCAGCAGCTCCTCCTACGAGCAGTACTTC. Translated, it gives CASSSSYEQYF. The gene calls are TRBV11-3 and TRBJ2-7, with unresolved D. This CDR3 has 11 residues. CDR1 and CDR2 (germline): SGHNT, YENEEA. Trimming left V 4 bases short and J 0 bases short, with 1 base between.

This clone was observed a few times. The genes are TRBV7-2 and TRBJ2-2; D might be TRBD2 (6 bases). Germline CDR1 reads SGHTA; CDR2 reads FQGNSA. The length of the CDR3 is 14 residues. Trimming stripped 2 bases from V and 6 bases from J, with 10 bases between. CDR3 nucleotides: TGTGCCAGCAGCTTAAGTTGGGAGGCCGGGGAGCTGTTTTTT. Its protein is CASSLSWEAGELFF.

This chain connects TRBV7-9 to TRBJ1-6; 9 nucleotides agree with TRBD1. The ends lost 4 bases at V and 3 bases at J; junction bases unmatched: 1. The germline CDR1 and CDR2 sequences are SEHNR and FQNEAQ (reference sequence). The CDR3 totals 15 residues. The CDR3 nucleotides read TGTGCCAGCAGCTGGACAGGGGACTATAATTCACCCCTCCACTTT. It is translated as CASSWTGDYNSPLHF.

This clone was counted a few times. V usage is TRBV30 and J usage is TRBJ1-3, with 7 bases that match TRBD1. Germline V gives CDR1 GTSNPN, CDR2 SVGIG (reference sequence). The CDR3 totals 15 residues. Trimming removed 1 base from V and 0 bases from J; junction bases left unmatched: 3. The CDR3 DNA sequence: TGTGCCTGGAGTGGGGGGGACAGCTCTGGAAACACCATATATTTT. Translated, it gives CAWSGGDSSGNTIYF.

The chain has TRBV4-3 and TRBJ2-6; D perhaps matches TRBD1 (7 bases). The CDR3 is 16 amino acids. CDR1 is LGHNA and CDR2 is YSLEER in the germline V gene. Trimming removed 3 bases from V and 4 bases from J, with 13 bases in between. The CDR3 loop is CASSHLQGRGANVLTF. The DNA for the CDR3 is TGCGCCAGCAGCCACCTACAGGGGAGGGGGGCCAACGTCCTGACTTTC.

This clone was detected a few times. The chain links TRBV5-1 to TRBJ2-1; 9 nucleotides match TRBD1. Looked up from germline, CDR1 is SGHRS and CDR2 is YFSETQ. This CDR3 has 18 residues. V shed 3 bases and J 5 bases; nucleotides not matched to a gene: 15. The CDR3 sequence: CASSSRGQGTGLDNEQFF. The DNA for the CDR3 is TGCGCCAGCAGCTCCCGTGGACAGGGGACGGGCCTCGACAATGAGCAGTTCTTC.

The chain has TRBV5-1 and TRBJ2-1; no definite D call. The CDR3 spans 12 residues. The germline V gene has CDR1 SGHRS and CDR2 YFSETQ. The V gene lost 0 bases and the J gene lost 14 bases, with 12 bases spanning the gap. CDR3 loop: CASSLAGSLKFF. The CDR3, as DNA: TGCGCCAGCAGCTTGGCCGGCAGTTTGAAGTTCTTC.

This clone came up a few times. This rearrangement joins TRBV18 to TRBJ1-1; D is ambiguous. CDR3 length: 15 residues. Germline CDR1 KGHSH, CDR2 LQKENI. V lost 2 bases and J lost 7, with 17 bases in between. CDR3 protein: CASSPVRGREHEAFF. The CDR3, as DNA: TGTGCCAGCTCACCAGTTCGGGGTAGGGAGCATGAAGCTTTCTTT.

The table lists this clone with a few counts. This chain connects TRBV7-9 to TRBJ1-2, with 7 bases aligning to TRBD1. V trimming: 5 bases; J trimming: 7 bases; junction bases outside the gene matches: 7. The CDR3 loop spans 13 amino acids. Per germline, CDR1 SEHNR and CDR2 FQNEAQ (reference sequence). CDR3 in DNA: TGTGCCAGCAGCGCGTACAGGGGTGCTGGCTACACCTTC. The encoded protein is CASSAYRGAGYTF.

The rearrangement joins TRBV7-9 to TRBJ1-4; D ambiguous. Germline CDR1 is SEHNR and CDR2 is FQNEAQ (reference sequence). The ends were cut back, 5 bases at V and 7 bases at J, with 20 bases in the middle. The CDR3 is 16 residues long. The CDR3 here is CASSPEGIRVAEKLFF. CDR3 nucleotide sequence: TGTGCCAGCAGCCCGGAGGGCATCCGGGTTGCTGAAAAACTGTTTTTT. The variable domain in full, completed from reference TRBV7-9 and TRBJ1-4, reads DTGVSQNPRHKITKRGQNVTFRCDPISEHNRLYWYRQTLGQGPEFLTYFQNEAQLEKSRLLSDRFSAERPKGSFSTLEIQRTEQGDSAMYLCASSPEGIRVAEKLFFGSGTQLSVL.

The V gene is TRBV19, the J gene TRBJ1-4; D call uncertain. V lost 1 base, J lost 5 bases, and 14 bases lay in between. CDR1 is LNHDA, CDR2 SQIVND, per germline (reference sequence). The CDR3 sequence is 16 residues long. CDR3 in DNA: TGTGCCAGTAGTATAGCGAGGACGGGGAACAATGAAAAACTGTTTTTT. Translating it yields CASSIARTGNNEKLFF.

This clone was observed a few times. The CDR3 protein is CASSRVGLPNSPLHF. DNA of the CDR3: TGTGCCAGCAGTCGAGTGGGGCTACCTAATTCACCCCTCCACTTT. The genes are TRBV14 and TRBJ1-6; tentatively, D is TRBD1 (5 bases). Germline assignment: CDR1 SGHDN and CDR2 FVKESK. The CDR3 sequence is 15 residues long. V lost 6 bases, J lost 6 bases, and 15 bases lay in between.

The V call is TRBV14, the J call TRBJ1-6; a weak D match, TRBD1 (6 bases). The germline gives CDR1 SGHDN, CDR2 FVKESK. V lost 4 bases and J lost 9, with 16 bases in between. This CDR3 contains 15 residues. The CDR3: CASSPRTARTSPLHF. CDR3 DNA: TGTGCCAGCAGCCCCAGGACAGCGCGAACTTCACCCCTCCACTTT.

This chain uses TRBV9 with TRBJ2-2, with D unclear. CDR1 and CDR2 (germline): SGDLS, YYNGEE. The CDR3 covers 14 residues. Trimming left V 3 bases short and J 4 bases short, with 10 bases between. The DNA for the CDR3 is TGTGCCAGCAGCGCCGCCATCGGCACCGGGGAGCTGTTTTTT. This translates into CASSAAIGTGELFF.

On this clone: This may stem from a read error, because a much larger clone lies one nucleotide away. The rearrangement links TRBV11-1 to TRBJ2-7; D not certain. The CDR3 totals 11 residues. Germline CDR1 reads SGHAT; CDR2 reads FQDESV (reference sequence). V was clipped by 0 bases and J by 5 bases, with 2 bases between them. CDR3 in amino acids: CASSLADEQYF. In DNA, the CDR3 is TGTGCCAGCAGCTTAGCCGACGAGCAGTACTTC. Together with reference TRBV11-1 and TRBJ2-7, the CDR3 gives the full variable domain: EAEVAQSPRYKITEKSQAVAFWCDPISGHATLYWYRQILGQGPELLVQFQDESVVDDSQLPKDRFSAERLKGVDSTLKIQPAELGDSAMYLCASSLADEQYFGPGTRLTVT.

A few counts support this clone. J is TRBJ2-3 and V is TRBV5-1; D uncertain. This CDR3 has 12 residues. Germline CDR1 SGHRS, CDR2 YFSETQ. Trimming cost V 1 base and J 4 bases, with 4 bases left between them. In DNA, the CDR3 is TGCGCCAGCAGCTTGATCCCAGATACGCAGTATTTT. It encodes CASSLIPDTQYF.